The 20 T cell receptor beta chains listed next were all sequenced from one sample in a study of blood T cell repertoires in COVID-19 (dated by TCRdb to 2018 to 2021). Library preparation used the immunoSEQ multiplex PCR assay. As stored in TCRdb, this immuneACCESS dataset retains in-frame rearrangements with V and J assigned. A fraction of the clones does not appear; measured against another copy, unresolved V genes explain less than half of the discrepancy, and the remainder lacks a known reason. The sample data list roughly 68,000 clones, and 90% to 95% of these were observed just once. The ten largest clonotypes hold about 7% of the sample. Sequenced sample: peripheral blood. These receptor sequences come from a man between 35 and 55 years old with COVID-19, enrolled during active disease.

The chain is built from TRBV5-4 and TRBJ1-1; D may be TRBD1 (6 bases). CDR3 length: 15 amino acids. The V end was cut by 4 bases, the J end by 3 bases, with 16 bases between. Germline CDR1 and CDR2: SGHNT and YYREEE (reference sequence). The CDR3 DNA reads as TGTGCCAGCAGCCCCGGGGGGGCTGGGGACACTGAAGCTTTCTTT. It yields the protein CASSPGGAGDTEAFF.

This clone was counted a single time. This chain's CDR3 is CASTNVRGREAYEQYF. The DNA for the CDR3 is TGTGCCAGTACCAACGTCCGGGGGCGGGAGGCCTACGAGCAGTACTTC. The chain links TRBV19 to TRBJ2-7; 8 positions match TRBD2. The CDR3 length is 16 residues. Per germline, CDR1 LNHDA and CDR2 SQIVND (reference sequence). The trim removed 7 bases at V and 2 bases at J, leaving 13 bases unmatched.

The rearrangement links TRBV5-1 to TRBJ1-4; D may be TRBD1 (6 bases). Trimming removed 0 bases from V and 7 bases from J, with 13 bases in between. CDR1 and CDR2 from the germline V gene are SGHRS and YFSETQ. The CDR3 runs to 15 residues. CDR3 region: CASSLEGGRGEKLFF. CDR3 DNA: TGCGCCAGCAGCTTGGAAGGGGGACGGGGTGAAAAACTGTTTTTT.

This clone was seen just once. The V gene is TRBV5-1, the J gene TRBJ2-2; TRBD2 matches 7 bases. The CDR3 contains 15 residues. Trimming at V came to 3 bases and at J to 2 bases, leaving 4 bases not matched to a gene. The germline V gene encodes CDR1 SGHRS and CDR2 YFSETQ. The CDR3 region is CASSSRDYNTGELFF. The CDR3 region has the DNA TGCGCCAGCAGCTCCCGGGACTACAACACCGGGGAGCTGTTTTTT.

V and J are TRBV6-2 or TRBV6-3 and TRBJ1-1; D is possibly TRBD1 (6 bases). Germline loops: CDR1 MNHEY, CDR2 SVGEGT. Deletions cut 2 bases from V and 1 base from J, with 8 bases between. The CDR3 length is 14 residues. The CDR3 sequence: CASSYADRNTEAFF. CDR3 in DNA: TGTGCCAGCAGTTACGCGGACAGGAACACTGAAGCTTTCTTT.

The chain couples TRBV6-5 to TRBJ2-1, with TRBD2 matching over 8 bases. The CDR3 has 15 residues. V was clipped by 10 bases and J by 0 bases; unmatched bases: 8. CDR1 and CDR2 from the germline V gene are MNHEY and SVGAGI. In DNA, the CDR3 is TGTGCCACCCGCCGGGGGGGGAGCTCCTACAATGAGCAGTTCTTC. Translating gives CATRRGGSSYNEQFF.

The chain joins TRBV2 to TRBJ2-3, with a tentative D call TRBD1 (6 bases). V was cut by 6 bases and J by 0 bases, with 13 bases left in between. Germline V gene sequence: CDR1 SNHLY, CDR2 FYNNEI. This CDR3 contains 15 residues. Here the CDR3 reads CASRSQGSSTDTQYF. The CDR3 nucleotides are TGTGCCAGCAGATCACAGGGATCTAGCACAGATACGCAGTATTTT. The entire variable domain, with the rest obtained from reference TRBV2 and TRBJ2-3, is as follows: EPEVTQTPSHQVTQMGQEVILRCVPISNHLYFYWYRQILGQKVEFLVSFYNNEISEKSEIFDDQFSVERPDGSNFTLKIRSTKLEDSAMYFCASRSQGSSTDTQYFGPGTRLTVL.

Notes on this clone: A junction end diverges from the germline sequence, so it may reflect a read error. The rearrangement uses TRBV30 and TRBJ2-1, with TRBD1 as a possible D gene (5 bases). The CDR3 is 13 residues long. The germline CDR1 and CDR2 sequences are GTSNPN and SVGIG (reference sequence). The DNA of the CDR3 is TGTGCCTGGGCGACAGACCTTACAATGAGCTCGATCTTC. It is translated as CAWATDLTMSSIF.

A remark on this clone: Additional DNA sequences in this sample encode the identical CDR3. The chain carries TRBV5-1 and TRBJ1-1; TRBD1 is a possible D gene (6 bases). The CDR3 is 15 residues long. V dropped 2 bases and J dropped 0 bases, with 11 bases sitting between them. Germline V CDR1 and CDR2: SGHRS, YFSETQ. CDR3 in amino acids: CASSLQGVMNTEAFF. The CDR3 nucleotides read TGCGCCAGCAGCTTACAGGGAGTCATGAACACTGAAGCTTTCTTT.

This chain joins TRBV6-5 and TRBJ2-7, with TRBD1 matching over 8 bases. Trimming removed 6 bases from V and 3 bases from J; junction bases left unmatched: 4. CDR1 and CDR2 (germline): MNHEY, SVGAGI. The CDR3 extends over 13 amino acids. The CDR3: CASRGTGFYEQYF. The DNA for the CDR3 is TGTGCCAGCAGGGGGACAGGATTCTACGAGCAGTACTTC.

This clone was counted once. V and J are TRBV30 and TRBJ2-1; 10 bases are a match to TRBD2. Germline V gene data show CDR1 as GTSNPN and CDR2 as SVGIG (reference sequence). The CDR3 length is 15 residues. The junction had 6 bases not matched to a gene; V was cut back by 0 bases and J by 7 bases. DNA of the CDR3: TGTGCCTGGAGTGTACTTAGCGGGGGGTTTAATGAGCAGTTCTTC. Protein sequence: CAWSVLSGGFNEQFF.

This clone has a single count. V and J are TRBV6-5 and TRBJ1-5, with 8 bases lining up with TRBD1. Germline lookup yields CDR1 MNHEY and CDR2 SVGAGI. V dropped 8 bases and J dropped 2; count of bases not matched to a gene: 5. CDR3 length: 14 residues. The CDR3 sequence: CASRTGGGNQPQHF. The DNA for the CDR3 is TGTGCCAGCCGTACAGGGGGAGGCAATCAGCCCCAGCATTTT.

This clone was picked up a small number of times. This chain connects TRBV9 to TRBJ2-1; 9 bases fit TRBD2. The CDR3 runs to 16 residues. The trim removed 0 bases at V and 7 bases at J, leaving 8 bases unmatched. The germline gives CDR1 SGDLS, CDR2 YYNGEE. CDR3 loop: CASSVGNSGGPNEQFF. The DNA of the CDR3 is TGTGCCAGCAGCGTAGGAAATAGCGGGGGTCCGAATGAGCAGTTCTTC.

This chain joins TRBV28 and TRBJ2-4; D unclear. The CDR3 runs 12 residues. Germline V gene lookup returns CDR1 MDHEN and CDR2 SYDVKM. V gave up 2 bases and J gave up 9 bases, with 8 bases separating them. Written as DNA, the CDR3 is TGTGCCAGCAGTTTACCTTTTCGCATTCAGTACTTC. Translating it yields CASSLPFRIQYF. Filled out from reference TRBV28 and TRBJ2-4, the complete variable domain reads DVKVTQSSRYLVKRTGEKVFLECVQDMDHENMFWYRQDPGLGLRLIYFSYDVKMKEKGDIPEGYSVSREKKERFSLILESASTNQTSMYLCASSLPFRIQYFGAGTRLSVL.

This chain joins TRBV4-2 and TRBJ2-3, with TRBD2 matching over 13 bases. The CDR3 sequence is 18 residues long. V lost 4 bases, J lost 0 bases, and 7 bases stayed unmatched. The germline gives CDR1 LGHNA, CDR2 YNFKEQ. This CDR3 reads CASSPRTSGGMSTDTQYF. In DNA form, the CDR3 reads TGTGCCAGCAGCCCACGGACTAGCGGGGGAATGAGCACAGATACGCAGTATTTT.

The V gene is TRBV16, the J gene TRBJ1-1; 9 nucleotides line up with TRBD1. Germline V lookup: CDR1 KGHSY, CDR2 FQNENV. The junction had 7 bases not matched to a gene; V was cut back by 4 bases and J by 4 bases. This CDR3 spans 15 amino acids. Here the CDR3 DNA reads TGTGCCAGCAGCCGGTCGACAGGGGGAGGCACTGAAGCTTTCTTT. This gives the protein CASSRSTGGGTEAFF.

This chain uses TRBV5-4 with TRBJ2-7, with 8 bases lining up with TRBD2. V shed 5 bases, J shed 2 bases, and the junction held 9 bases outside the gene matches. Germline V CDR1 and CDR2: SGHNT, YYREEE (reference sequence). The CDR3 sequence is 15 residues long. The CDR3 nucleotides are TGTGCCAGCAGTTCCGGGACTAGTATAACCTACGAGCAGTACTTC. Protein product: CASSSGTSITYEQYF.

The chain uses TRBV9 and TRBJ1-2; 9 positions match TRBD1. The trim removed 6 bases at V and 4 bases at J, leaving 7 bases unmatched. This CDR3 spans 14 amino acids. Germline V gene sequence: CDR1 SGDLS, CDR2 YYNGEE. CDR3 bases: TGTGCCAGCACCCAAAGGACAGGGGCCTATGGCTACACCTTC. It specifies CASTQRTGAYGYTF.

This chain uses TRBV10-3 with TRBJ2-7; TRBD1 agrees at 8 bases. This CDR3 region has 13 residues. With 9 bases clipped from V and 5 bases from J, the junction kept 9 bases outside the gene matches. Germline V CDR1 and CDR2: ENHRY, SYGVKD. The CDR3 DNA sequence: TGTGCCATAAGAACAGGGGGTGCCGACGAGCAGTACTTC. Residues: CAIRTGGADEQYF.

The rearrangement uses TRBV6-2 or TRBV6-3 and TRBJ2-4, with D maybe TRBD2 (6 bases). Germline V CDR1 and CDR2: MNHEY, SVGEGT. This CDR3 is built from 14 residues. The ends were cut back, 5 bases at V and 6 bases at J, with 14 bases in the middle. Here the CDR3 reads CASSISGGRNIQYF. As DNA, the CDR3 is TGTGCCAGCAGTATATCAGGAGGGCGAAACATTCAGTACTTC.